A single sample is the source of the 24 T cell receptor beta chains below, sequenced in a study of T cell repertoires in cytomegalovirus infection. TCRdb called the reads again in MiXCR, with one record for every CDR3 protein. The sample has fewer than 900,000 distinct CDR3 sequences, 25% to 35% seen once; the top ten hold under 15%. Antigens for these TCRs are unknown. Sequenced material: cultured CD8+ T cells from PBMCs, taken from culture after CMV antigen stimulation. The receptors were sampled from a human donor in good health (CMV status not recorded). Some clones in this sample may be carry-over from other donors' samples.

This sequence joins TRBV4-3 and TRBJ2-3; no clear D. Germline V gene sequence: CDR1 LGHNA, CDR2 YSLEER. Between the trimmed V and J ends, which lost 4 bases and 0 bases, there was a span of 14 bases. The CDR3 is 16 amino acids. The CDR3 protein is CASSPTVGISTDTQYF. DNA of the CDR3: TGCGCCAGCAGCCCGACCGTTGGTATTAGCACAGATACGCAGTATTTT.

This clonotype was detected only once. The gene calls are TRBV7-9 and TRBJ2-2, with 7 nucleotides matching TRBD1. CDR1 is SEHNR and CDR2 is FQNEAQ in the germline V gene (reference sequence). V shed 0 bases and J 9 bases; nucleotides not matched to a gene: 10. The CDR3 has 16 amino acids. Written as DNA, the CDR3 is TGTGCCAGCAGCTTAGCGGGGACAGTTTTTACCTGGGAGCTGTTTTTT. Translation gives CASSLAGTVFTWELFF. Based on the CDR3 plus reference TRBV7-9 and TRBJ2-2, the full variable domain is DTGVSQNPRHKITKRGQNVTFRCDPISEHNRLYWYRQTLGQGPEFLTYFQNEAQLEKSRLLSDRFSAERPKGSFSTLEIQRTEQGDSAMYLCASSLAGTVFTWELFFGEGSRLTVL.

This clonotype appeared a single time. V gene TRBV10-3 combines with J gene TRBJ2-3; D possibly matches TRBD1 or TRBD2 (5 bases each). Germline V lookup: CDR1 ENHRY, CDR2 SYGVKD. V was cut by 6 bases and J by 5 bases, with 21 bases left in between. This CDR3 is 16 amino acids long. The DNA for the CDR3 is TGTGCCATCAGACTCTTCCGGGACCGGGCGGGAGATACGCAGTATTTT. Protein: CAIRLFRDRAGDTQYF.

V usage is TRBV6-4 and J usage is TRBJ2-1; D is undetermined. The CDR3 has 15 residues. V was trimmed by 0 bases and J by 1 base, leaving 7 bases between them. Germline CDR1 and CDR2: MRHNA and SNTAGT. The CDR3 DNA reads TGTGCCAGCAGTGACTCGAGAAGGTCCTACAATGAGCAGTTCTTC. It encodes CASSDSRRSYNEQFF.

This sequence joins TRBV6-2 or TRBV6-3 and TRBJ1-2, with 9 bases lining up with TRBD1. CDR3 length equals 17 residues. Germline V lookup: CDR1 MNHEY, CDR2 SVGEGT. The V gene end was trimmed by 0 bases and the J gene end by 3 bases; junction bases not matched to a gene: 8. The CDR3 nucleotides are TGTGCCAGCAGTTACTCGAGGGACAGGGCTGAATACTATGGCTACACCTTC. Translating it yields CASSYSRDRAEYYGYTF.

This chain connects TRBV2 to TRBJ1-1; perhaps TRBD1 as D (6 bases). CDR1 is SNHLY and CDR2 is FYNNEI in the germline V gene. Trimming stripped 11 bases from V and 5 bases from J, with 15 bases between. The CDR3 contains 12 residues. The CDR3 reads CAAQGGRTEAFF. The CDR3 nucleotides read TGTGCCGCCCAAGGGGGACGGACTGAAGCTTTCTTT.

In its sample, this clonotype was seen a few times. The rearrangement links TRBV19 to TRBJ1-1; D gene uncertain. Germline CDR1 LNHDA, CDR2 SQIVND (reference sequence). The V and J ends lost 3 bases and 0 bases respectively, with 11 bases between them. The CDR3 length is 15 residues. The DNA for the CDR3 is TGTGCCAGTAGTATGTCGAACTTCATGAACACTGAAGCTTTCTTT. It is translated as CASSMSNFMNTEAFF.

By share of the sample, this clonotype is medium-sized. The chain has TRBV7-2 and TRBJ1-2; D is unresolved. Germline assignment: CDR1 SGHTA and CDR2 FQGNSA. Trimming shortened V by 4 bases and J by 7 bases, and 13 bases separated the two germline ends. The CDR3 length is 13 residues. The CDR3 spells CASSSPRAFGYTF. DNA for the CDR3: TGTGCCAGCAGCTCCCCAAGGGCATTTGGCTACACCTTC.

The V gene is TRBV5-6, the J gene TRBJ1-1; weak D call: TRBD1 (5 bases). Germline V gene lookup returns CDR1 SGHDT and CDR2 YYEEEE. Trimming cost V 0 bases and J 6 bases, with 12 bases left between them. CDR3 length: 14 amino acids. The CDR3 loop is CASSLGGRVPEAFF. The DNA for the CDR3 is TGTGCCAGCAGCTTGGGGGGCAGGGTCCCTGAAGCTTTCTTT.

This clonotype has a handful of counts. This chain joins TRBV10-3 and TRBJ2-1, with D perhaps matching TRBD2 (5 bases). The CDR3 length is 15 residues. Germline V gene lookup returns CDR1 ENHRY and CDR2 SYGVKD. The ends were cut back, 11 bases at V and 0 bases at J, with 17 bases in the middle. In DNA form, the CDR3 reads TGTGCCGTCTTAGGTAGCGCTAGCTCCTACAATGAGCAGTTCTTC. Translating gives CAVLGSASSYNEQFF.

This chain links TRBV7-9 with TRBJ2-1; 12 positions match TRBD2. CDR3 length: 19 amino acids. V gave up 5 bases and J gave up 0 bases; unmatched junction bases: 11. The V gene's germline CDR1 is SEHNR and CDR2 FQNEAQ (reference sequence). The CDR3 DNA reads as TGTGCCAGCAGCCCTAGGGAGGCTAGCGGGGGGGCCTCCTACAATGAGCAGTTCTTC. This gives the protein CASSPREASGGASYNEQFF.

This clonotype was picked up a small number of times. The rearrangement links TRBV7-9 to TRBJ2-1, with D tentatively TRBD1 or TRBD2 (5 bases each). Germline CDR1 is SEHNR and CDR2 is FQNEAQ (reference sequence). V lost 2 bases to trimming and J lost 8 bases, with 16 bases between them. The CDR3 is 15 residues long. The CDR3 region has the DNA TGTGCCAGCAGCTTATTTGGGGGTAATATGGATGAGCAGTTCTTC. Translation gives CASSLFGGNMDEQFF.

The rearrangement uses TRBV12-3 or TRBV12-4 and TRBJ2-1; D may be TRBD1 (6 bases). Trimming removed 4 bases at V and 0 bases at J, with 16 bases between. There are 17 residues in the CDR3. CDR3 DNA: TGTGCCAGCAGTTCCCGCCGGGACACTAACTCCTACAATGAGCAGTTCTTC. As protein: CASSSRRDTNSYNEQFF.

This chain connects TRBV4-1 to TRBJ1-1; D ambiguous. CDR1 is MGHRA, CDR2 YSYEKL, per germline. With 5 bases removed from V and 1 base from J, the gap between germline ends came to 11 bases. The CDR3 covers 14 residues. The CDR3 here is CASSYDQENTEAFF. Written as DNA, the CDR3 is TGCGCCAGCAGCTACGACCAGGAGAACACTGAAGCTTTCTTT.

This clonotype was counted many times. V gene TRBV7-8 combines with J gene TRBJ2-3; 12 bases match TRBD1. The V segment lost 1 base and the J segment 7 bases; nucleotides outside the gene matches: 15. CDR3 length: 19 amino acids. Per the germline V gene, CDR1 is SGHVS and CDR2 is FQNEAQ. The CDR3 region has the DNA TGTGCCAGCAGCTTAGACGGGGGACGACCGGGACAGGGGGCTTATACGCAGTATTTT. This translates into CASSLDGGRPGQGAYTQYF.

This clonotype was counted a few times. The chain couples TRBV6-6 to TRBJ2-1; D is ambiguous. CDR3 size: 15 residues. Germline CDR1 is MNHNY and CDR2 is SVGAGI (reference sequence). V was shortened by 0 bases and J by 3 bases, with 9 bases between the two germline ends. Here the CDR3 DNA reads TGTGCCAGCAGTTACTCGGCAGCACTCTACAATGAGCAGTTCTTC. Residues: CASSYSAALYNEQFF.

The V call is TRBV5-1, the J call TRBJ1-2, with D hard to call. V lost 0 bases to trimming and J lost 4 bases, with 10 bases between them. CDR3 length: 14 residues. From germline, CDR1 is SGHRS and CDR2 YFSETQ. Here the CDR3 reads CASSLDDSAYGYTF. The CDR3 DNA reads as TGCGCCAGCAGCTTGGATGACTCGGCCTATGGCTACACCTTC.

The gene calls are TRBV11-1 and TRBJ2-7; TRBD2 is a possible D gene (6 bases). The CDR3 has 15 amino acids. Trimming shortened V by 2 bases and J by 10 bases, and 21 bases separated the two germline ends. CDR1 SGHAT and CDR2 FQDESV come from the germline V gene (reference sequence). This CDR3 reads CASSLRGGGDVEQYV. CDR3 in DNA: TGTGCCAGCAGCTTACGGGGAGGAGGAGATGTTGAACAGTACGTC.

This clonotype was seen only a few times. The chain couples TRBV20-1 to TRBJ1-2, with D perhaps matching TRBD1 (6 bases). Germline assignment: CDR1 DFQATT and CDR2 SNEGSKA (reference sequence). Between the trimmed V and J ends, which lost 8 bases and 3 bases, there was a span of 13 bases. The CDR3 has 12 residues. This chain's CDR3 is CSPEGGDYGYTF. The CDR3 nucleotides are TGCAGTCCTGAAGGGGGGGACTATGGCTACACCTTC.

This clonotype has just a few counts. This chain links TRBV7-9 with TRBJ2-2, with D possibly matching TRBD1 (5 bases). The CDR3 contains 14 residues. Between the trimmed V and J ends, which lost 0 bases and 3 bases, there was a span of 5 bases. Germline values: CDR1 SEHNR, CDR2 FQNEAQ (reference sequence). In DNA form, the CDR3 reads TGTGCCAGCAGCTTAGCACAGGACACCGGGGAGCTGTTTTTT. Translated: CASSLAQDTGELFF. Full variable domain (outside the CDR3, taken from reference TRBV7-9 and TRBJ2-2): DTGVSQNPRHKITKRGQNVTFRCDPISEHNRLYWYRQTLGQGPEFLTYFQNEAQLEKSRLLSDRFSAERPKGSFSTLEIQRTEQGDSAMYLCASSLAQDTGELFFGEGSRLTVL.

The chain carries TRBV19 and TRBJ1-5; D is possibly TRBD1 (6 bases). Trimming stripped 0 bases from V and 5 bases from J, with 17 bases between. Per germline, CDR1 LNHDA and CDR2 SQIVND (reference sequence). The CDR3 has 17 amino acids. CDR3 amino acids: CASSIDEFRGHDQPQHF. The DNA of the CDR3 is TGTGCCAGTAGTATAGATGAATTCAGGGGTCATGATCAGCCCCAGCATTTT. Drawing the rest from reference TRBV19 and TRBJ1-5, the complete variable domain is DGGITQSPKYLFRKEGQNVTLSCEQNLNHDAMYWYRQDPGQGLRLIYYSQIVNDFQKGDIAEGYSVSREKKESFPLTVTSAQKNPTAFYLCASSIDEFRGHDQPQHFGDGTRLSIL.

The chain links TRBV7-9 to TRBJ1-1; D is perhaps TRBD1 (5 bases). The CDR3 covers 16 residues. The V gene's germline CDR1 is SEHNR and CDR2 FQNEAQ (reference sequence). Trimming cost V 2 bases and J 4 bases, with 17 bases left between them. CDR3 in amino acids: CASSLSGGGVSTEAFF. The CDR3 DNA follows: TGTGCCAGCAGCTTATCGGGTGGGGGGGTAAGCACTGAAGCTTTCTTT.

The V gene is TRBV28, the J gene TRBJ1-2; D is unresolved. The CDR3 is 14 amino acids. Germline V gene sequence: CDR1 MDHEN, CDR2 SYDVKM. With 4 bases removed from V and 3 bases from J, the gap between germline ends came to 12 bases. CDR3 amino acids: CASSSPFGHYGYTF. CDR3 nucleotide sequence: TGTGCCAGCAGTTCACCATTCGGCCACTATGGCTACACCTTC.

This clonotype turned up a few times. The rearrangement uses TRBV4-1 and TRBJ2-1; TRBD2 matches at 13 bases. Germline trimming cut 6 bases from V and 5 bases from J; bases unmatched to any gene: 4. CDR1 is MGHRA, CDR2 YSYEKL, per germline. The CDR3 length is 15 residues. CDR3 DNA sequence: TGCGCCAGCAGACTAGCGGGGGGGCTTCACAATGAGCAGTTCTTC. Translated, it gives CASRLAGGLHNEQFF.